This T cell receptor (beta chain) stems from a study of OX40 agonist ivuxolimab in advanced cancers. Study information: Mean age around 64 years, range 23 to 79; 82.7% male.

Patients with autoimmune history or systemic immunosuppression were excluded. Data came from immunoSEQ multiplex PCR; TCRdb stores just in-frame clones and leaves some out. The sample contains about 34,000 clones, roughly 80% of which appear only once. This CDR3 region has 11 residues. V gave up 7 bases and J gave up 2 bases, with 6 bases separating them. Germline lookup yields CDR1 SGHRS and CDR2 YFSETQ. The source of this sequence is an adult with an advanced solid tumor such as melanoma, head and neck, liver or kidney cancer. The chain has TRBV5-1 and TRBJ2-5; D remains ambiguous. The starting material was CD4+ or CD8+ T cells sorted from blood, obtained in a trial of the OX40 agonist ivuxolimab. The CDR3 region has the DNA TGCGCCAGCGGCCAGCAAGAGACCCAGTACTTC. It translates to CASGQQETQYF.